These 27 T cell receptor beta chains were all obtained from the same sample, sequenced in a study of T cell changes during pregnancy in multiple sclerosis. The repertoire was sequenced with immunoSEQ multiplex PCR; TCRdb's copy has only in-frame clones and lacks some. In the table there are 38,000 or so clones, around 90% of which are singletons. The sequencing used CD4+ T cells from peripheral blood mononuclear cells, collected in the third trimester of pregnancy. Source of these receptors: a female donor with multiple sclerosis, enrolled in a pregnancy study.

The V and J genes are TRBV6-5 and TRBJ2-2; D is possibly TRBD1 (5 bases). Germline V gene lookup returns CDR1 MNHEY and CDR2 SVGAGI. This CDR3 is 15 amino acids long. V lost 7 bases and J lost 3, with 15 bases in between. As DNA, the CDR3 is TGTGCCAGCACCCGCCGACAGACCCACACCGGGGAGCTGTTTTTT. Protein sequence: CASTRRQTHTGELFF.

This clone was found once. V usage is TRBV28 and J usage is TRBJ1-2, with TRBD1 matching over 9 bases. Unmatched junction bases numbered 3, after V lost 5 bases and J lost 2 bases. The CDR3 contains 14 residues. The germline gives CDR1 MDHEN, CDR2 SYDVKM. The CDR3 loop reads CASSADRGNYGYTF. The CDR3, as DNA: TGTGCCAGCAGTGCCGACAGGGGGAACTATGGCTACACCTTC.

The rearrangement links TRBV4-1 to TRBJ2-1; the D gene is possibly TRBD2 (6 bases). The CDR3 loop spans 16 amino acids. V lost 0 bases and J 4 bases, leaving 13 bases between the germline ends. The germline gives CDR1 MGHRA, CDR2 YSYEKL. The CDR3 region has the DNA TGCGCCAGCAGCCAAGATTCTCTAGCGCCGTACAATGAGCAGTTCTTC. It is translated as CASSQDSLAPYNEQFF.

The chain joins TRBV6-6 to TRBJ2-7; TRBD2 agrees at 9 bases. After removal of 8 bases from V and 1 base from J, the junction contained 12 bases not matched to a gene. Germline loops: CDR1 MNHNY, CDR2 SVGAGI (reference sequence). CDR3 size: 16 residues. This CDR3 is CASQETGTSSSYEQYF. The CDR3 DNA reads TGTGCCAGCCAAGAGACCGGGACTAGCAGTTCCTACGAGCAGTACTTC.

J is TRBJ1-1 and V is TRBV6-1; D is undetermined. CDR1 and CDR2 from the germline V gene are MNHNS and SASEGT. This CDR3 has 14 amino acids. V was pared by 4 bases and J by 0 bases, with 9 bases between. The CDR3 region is CASSVYGVNTEAFF. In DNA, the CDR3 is TGTGCCAGCAGTGTATACGGGGTGAACACTGAAGCTTTCTTT.

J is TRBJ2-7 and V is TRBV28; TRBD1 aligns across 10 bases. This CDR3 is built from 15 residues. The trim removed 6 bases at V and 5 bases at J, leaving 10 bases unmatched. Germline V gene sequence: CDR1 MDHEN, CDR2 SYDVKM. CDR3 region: CASRGTGTGEHEQYF. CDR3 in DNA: TGTGCCAGCAGGGGAACCGGGACAGGGGAACACGAGCAGTACTTC.

The CDR3 DNA reads as TGTGCCAGCAGCTTGGCAGGGGGGAAGGATGAGCAGTTCTTC. The encoded protein is CASSLAGGKDEQFF. The chain recombines TRBV11-3 with TRBJ2-1; D perhaps matches TRBD1 (7 bases). The CDR3 contains 14 residues. V was shortened by 3 bases and J by 8 bases, with 14 bases between the two germline ends. Germline V gene sequence: CDR1 SGHNT, CDR2 YENEEA.

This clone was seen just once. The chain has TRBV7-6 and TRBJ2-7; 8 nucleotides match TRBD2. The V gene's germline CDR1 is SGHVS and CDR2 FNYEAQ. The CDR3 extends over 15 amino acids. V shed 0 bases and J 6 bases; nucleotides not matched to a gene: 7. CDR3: CASSLAPSGSIEQYF. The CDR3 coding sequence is TGTGCCAGCAGCTTAGCGCCTAGCGGGTCGATCGAGCAGTACTTC.

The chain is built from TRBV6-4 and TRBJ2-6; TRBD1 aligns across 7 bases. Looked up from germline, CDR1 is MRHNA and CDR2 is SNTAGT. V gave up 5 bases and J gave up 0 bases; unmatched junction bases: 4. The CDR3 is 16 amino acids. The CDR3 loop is CASSRDSYSGANVLTF. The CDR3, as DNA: TGTGCCAGCAGTCGGGACAGCTACTCTGGGGCCAACGTCCTGACTTTC.

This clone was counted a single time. CDR3 nucleotides: TGTGCCATCAGAGACAGCACCGGGGAGCTGTTTTTT. Protein product: CAIRDSTGELFF. This chain uses TRBV10-3 with TRBJ2-2; D might be TRBD1 (5 bases). Germline V lookup: CDR1 ENHRY, CDR2 SYGVKD. The CDR3 covers 12 residues. Trimming left V 6 bases short and J 4 bases short, with 6 bases between.

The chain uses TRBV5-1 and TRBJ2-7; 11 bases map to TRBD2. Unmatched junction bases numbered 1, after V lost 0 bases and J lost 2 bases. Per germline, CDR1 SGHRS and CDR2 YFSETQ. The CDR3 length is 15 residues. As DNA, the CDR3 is TGCGCCAGCAGCTTGGGACTAGCGGGGCCCTACGAGCAGTACTTC. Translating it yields CASSLGLAGPYEQYF.

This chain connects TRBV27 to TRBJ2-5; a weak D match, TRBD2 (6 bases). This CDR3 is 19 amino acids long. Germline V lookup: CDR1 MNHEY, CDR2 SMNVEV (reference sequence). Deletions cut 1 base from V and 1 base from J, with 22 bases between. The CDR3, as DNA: TGTGCCAGCAGTTTATGGGGGAAACGGGTGCTCGGGAGCCAAGAGACCCAGTACTTC. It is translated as CASSLWGKRVLGSQETQYF.

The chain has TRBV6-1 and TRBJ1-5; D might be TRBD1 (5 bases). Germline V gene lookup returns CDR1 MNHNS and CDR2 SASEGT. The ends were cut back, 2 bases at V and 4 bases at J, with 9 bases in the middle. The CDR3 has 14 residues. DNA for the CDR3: TGTGCCAGCAGTGAAAAGGGGTGGAATCAGCCCCAGCATTTT. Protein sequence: CASSEKGWNQPQHF.

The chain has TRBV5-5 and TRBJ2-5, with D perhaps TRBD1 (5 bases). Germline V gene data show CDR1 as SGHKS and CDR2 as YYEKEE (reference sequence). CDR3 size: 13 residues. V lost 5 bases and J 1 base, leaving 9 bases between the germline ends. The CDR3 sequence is CASRRDSQETQYF. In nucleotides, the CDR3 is TGTGCCAGCAGGCGAGACAGCCAAGAGACCCAGTACTTC.

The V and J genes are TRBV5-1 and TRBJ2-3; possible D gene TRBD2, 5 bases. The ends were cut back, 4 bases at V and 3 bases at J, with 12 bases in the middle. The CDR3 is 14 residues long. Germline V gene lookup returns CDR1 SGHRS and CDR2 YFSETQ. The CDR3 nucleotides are TGCGCCAGCAGCGTAAATGGGGAGACAGATACGCAGTATTTT. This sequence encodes CASSVNGETDTQYF.

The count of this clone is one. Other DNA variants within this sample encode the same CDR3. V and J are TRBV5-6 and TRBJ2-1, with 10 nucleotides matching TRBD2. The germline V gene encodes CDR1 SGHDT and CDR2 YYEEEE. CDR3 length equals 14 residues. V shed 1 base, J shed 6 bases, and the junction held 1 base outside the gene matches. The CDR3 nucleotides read TGTGCCAGCAGCTTGCCTAGCGGGAGCAATGAGCAGTTCTTC. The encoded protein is CASSLPSGSNEQFF.

The CDR3 nucleotides are TGCAGCGACGGAGGTCCCGTTCTAGCGGGAGGGGATACGCAGTATTTT. Protein sequence: CSDGGPVLAGGDTQYF. The chain links TRBV29-1 to TRBJ2-3; TRBD2 agrees at 12 bases. The CDR3 consists of 16 residues. Germline V gene data show CDR1 as SQVTM and CDR2 as ANQGSEA. With V trimmed by 7 bases and J by 6 bases, 14 bases remained unmatched.

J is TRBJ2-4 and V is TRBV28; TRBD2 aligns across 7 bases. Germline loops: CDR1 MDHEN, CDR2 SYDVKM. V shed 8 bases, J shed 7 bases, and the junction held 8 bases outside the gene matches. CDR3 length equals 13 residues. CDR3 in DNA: TGTGCCAGCGGACGGGAGGCGGGGAACATTCAGTACTTC. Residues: CASGREAGNIQYF. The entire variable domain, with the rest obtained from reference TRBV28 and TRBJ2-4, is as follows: DVKVTQSSRYLVKRTGEKVFLECVQDMDHENMFWYRQDPGLGLRLIYFSYDVKMKEKGDIPEGYSVSREKKERFSLILESASTNQTSMYLCASGREAGNIQYFGAGTRLSVL.

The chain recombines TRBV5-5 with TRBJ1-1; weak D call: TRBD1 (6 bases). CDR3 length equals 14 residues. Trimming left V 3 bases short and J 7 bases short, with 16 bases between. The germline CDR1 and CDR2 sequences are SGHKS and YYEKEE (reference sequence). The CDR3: CASSSSLRGIEAFF. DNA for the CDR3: TGTGCCAGCAGCTCCTCACTCAGGGGAATTGAAGCTTTCTTT.

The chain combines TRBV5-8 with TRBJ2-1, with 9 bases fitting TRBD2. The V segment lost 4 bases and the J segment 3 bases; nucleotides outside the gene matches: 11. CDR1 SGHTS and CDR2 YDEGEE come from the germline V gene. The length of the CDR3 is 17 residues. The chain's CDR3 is CASSTNRAGGFYNEQFF. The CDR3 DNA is TGTGCCAGCAGCACCAACCGCGCGGGAGGGTTCTACAATGAGCAGTTCTTC.

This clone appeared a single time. The CDR3 here is CSGLPTRVLSTDTQYF. In DNA, the CDR3 is TGCAGCGGACTCCCGACCAGGGTCCTTAGCACAGATACGCAGTATTTT. The gene calls are TRBV29-1 and TRBJ2-3, with D possibly matching TRBD1 (5 bases). Germline values: CDR1 SQVTM, CDR2 ANQGSEA. Between the trimmed V and J ends, which lost 7 bases and 0 bases, there was a span of 20 bases. The CDR3 covers 16 residues.

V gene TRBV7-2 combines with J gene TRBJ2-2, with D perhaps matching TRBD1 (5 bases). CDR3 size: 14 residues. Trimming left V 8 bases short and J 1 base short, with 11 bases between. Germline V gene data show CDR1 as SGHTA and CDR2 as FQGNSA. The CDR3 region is CASSTQGNTGELFF. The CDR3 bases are TGTGCCAGCTCGACCCAGGGGAACACCGGGGAGCTGTTTTTT. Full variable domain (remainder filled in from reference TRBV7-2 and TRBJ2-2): GAGVSQSPSNKVTEKGKDVELRCDPISGHTALYWYRQSLGQGLEFLIYFQGNSAPDKSGLPSDRFSAERTGGSVSTLTIQRTQQEDSAVYLCASSTQGNTGELFFGEGSRLTVL.

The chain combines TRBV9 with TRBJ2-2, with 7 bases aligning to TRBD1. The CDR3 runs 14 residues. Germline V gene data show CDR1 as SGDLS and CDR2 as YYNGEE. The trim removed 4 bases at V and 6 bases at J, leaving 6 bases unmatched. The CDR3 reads CASSLLTGAGELFF. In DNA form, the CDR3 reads TGTGCCAGCAGCCTTCTTACAGGGGCCGGGGAGCTGTTTTTT.

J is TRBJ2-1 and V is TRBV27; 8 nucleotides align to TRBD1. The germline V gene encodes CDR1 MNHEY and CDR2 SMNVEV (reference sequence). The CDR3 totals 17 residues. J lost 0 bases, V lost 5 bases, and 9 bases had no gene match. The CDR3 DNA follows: TGTGCCAGCAGTCCTGGTTGGGACAGGAGCTCCTACAATGAGCAGTTCTTC. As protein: CASSPGWDRSSYNEQFF.

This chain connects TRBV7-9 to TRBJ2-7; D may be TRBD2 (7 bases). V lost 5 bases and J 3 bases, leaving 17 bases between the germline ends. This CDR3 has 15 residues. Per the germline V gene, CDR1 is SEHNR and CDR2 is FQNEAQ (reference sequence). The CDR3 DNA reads TGTGCCAGCAGCCCGAGGGGAGGGGGGGTCTACGAGCAGTACTTC. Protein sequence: CASSPRGGGVYEQYF.

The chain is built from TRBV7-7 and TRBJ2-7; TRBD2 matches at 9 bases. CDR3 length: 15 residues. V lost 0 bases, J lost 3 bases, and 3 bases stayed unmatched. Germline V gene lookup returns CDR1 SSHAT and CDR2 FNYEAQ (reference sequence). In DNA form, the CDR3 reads TGTGCCAGCAGCTTAGCGGGCGGGGGGGTCTACGAGCAGTACTTC. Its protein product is CASSLAGGGVYEQYF.

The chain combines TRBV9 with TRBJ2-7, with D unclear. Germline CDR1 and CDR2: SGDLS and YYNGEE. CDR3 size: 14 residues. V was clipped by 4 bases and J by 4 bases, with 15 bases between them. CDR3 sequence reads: CASSSRLGLYEQYF. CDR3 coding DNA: TGTGCCAGCAGCTCCCGACTCGGCCTGTACGAGCAGTACTTC.